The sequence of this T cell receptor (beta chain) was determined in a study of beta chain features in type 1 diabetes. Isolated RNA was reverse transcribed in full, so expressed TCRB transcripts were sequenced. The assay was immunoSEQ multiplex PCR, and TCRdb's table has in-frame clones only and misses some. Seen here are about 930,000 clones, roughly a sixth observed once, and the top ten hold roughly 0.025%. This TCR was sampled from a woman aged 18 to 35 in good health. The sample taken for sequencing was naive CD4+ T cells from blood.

The CDR3 DNA is TGTGCCAGCAGCTTAGTTGGGCACGGACAAGAGACCCAGTACTTC. Its translation is CASSLVGHGQETQYF. The V and J genes are TRBV7-9 and TRBJ2-5; D ambiguous. The CDR3 is 15 residues long. Germline V gene sequence: CDR1 SEHNR, CDR2 FQNEAQ (reference sequence). Trimming cost V 1 base and J 2 bases, with 11 bases left between them.